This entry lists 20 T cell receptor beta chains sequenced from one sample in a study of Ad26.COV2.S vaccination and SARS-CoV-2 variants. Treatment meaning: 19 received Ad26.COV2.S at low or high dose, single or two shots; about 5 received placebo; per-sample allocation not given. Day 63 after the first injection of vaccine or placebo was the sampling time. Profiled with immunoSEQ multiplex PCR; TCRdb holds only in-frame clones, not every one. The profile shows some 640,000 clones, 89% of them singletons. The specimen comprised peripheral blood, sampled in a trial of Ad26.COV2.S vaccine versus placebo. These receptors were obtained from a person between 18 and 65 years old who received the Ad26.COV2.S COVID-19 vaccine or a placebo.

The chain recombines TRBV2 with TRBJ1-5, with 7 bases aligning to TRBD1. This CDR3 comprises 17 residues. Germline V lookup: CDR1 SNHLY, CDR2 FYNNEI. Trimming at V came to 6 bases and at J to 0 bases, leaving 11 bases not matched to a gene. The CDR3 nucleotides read TGTGCCAGCAGCCCCGGGACAGCTTCTTATAGCAATCAGCCCCAGCATTTT. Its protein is CASSPGTASYSNQPQHF.

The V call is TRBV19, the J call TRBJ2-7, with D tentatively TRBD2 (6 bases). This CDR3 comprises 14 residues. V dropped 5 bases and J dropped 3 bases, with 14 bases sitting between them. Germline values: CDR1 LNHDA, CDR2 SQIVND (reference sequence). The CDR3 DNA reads TGTGCCAGTAGTCCACGACGGGGGATCTACGAGCAGTACTTC. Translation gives CASSPRRGIYEQYF.

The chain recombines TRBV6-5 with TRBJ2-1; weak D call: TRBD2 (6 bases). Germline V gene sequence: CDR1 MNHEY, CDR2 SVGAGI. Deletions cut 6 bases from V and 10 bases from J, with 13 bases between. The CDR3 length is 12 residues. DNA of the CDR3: TGTGCCAGCAGCAAAACTAGCAGAGAGCAGTTCTTC. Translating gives CASSKTSREQFF.

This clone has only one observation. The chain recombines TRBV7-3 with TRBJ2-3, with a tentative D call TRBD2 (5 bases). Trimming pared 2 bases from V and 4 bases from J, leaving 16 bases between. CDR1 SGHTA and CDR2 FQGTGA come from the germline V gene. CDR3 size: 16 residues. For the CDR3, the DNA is TGTGCCAGCAGCTTAGGCGTGACGGGGTTGGCAGATACGCAGTATTTT. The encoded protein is CASSLGVTGLADTQYF.

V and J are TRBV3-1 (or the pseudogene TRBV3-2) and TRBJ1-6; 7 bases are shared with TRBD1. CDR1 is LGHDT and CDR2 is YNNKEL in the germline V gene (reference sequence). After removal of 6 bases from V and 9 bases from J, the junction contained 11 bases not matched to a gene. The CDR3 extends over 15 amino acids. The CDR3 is CASRETGIDSSPLHF. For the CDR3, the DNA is TGTGCCAGCAGAGAGACAGGGATTGATAGTTCACCCCTCCACTTT.

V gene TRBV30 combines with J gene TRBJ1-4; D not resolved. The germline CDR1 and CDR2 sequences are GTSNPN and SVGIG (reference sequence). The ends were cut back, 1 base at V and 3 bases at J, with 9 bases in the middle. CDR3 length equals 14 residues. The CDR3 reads CAWSARVPNEKLFF. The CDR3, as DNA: TGTGCCTGGAGTGCCCGGGTCCCTAATGAAAAACTGTTTTTT.

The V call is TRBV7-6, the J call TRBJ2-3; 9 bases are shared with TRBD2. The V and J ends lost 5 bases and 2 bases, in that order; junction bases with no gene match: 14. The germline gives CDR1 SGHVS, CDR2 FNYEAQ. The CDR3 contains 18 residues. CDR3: CASSPSPSGMEHTDTQYF. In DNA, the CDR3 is TGTGCCAGCAGCCCGAGCCCTAGCGGGATGGAGCACACAGATACGCAGTATTTT.

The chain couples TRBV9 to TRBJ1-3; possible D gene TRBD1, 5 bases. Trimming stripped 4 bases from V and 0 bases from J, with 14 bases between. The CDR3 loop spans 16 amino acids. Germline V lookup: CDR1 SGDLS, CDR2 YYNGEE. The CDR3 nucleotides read TGTGCCAGCAGCTCTGGGGGGGACCCCTCTGGAAACACCATATATTTT. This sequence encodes CASSSGGDPSGNTIYF.

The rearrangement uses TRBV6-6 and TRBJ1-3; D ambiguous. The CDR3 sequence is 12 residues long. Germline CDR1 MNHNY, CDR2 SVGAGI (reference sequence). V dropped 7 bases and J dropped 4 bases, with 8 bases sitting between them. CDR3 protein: CASTGAGNTIYF. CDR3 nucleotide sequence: TGTGCCAGCACCGGAGCAGGAAACACCATATATTTT.

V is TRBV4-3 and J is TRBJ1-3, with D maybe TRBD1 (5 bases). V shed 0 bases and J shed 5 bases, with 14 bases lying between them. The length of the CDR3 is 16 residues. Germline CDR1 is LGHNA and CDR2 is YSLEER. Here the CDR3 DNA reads TGCGCCAGCAGCCAAGAGGAGACGGGGCCCAGAAACACCATATATTTT. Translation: CASSQEETGPRNTIYF.

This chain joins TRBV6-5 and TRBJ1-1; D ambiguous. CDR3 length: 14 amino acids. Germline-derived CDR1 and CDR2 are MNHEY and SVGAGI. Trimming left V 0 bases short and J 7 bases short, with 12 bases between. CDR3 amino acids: CASSYSRAEDEAFF. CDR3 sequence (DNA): TGTGCCAGCAGTTACTCGAGGGCGGAGGATGAAGCTTTCTTT.

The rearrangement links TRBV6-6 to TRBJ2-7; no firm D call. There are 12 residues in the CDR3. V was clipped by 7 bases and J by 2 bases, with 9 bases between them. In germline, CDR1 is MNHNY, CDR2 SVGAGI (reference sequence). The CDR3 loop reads CASTSQPYEQYF. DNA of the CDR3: TGTGCCAGCACCTCACAACCCTACGAGCAGTACTTC.

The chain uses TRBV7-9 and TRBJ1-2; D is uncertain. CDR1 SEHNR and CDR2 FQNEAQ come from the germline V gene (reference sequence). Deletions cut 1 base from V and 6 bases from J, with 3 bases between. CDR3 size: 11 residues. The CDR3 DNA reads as TGTGCCAGCAGCTTAGGCGATGGCTACACCTTC. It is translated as CASSLGDGYTF.

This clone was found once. DNA of the CDR3: TGTGCCAGCAGGGTTGTCGAAAAACTGTTTTTT. It specifies CASRVVEKLFF. V usage is TRBV6-5 and J usage is TRBJ1-4; no reliable D call. The CDR3 has 11 residues. V was shortened by 6 bases and J by 8 bases, with 7 bases between the two germline ends. Germline V lookup: CDR1 MNHEY, CDR2 SVGAGI.

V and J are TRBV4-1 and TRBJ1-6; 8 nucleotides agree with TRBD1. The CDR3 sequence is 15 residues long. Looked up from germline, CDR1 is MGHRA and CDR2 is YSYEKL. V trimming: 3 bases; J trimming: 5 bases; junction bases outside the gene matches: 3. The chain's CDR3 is CASSHTTGDNSPLHF. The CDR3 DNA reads TGCGCCAGCAGCCATACGACAGGGGATAATTCACCCCTCCACTTT.

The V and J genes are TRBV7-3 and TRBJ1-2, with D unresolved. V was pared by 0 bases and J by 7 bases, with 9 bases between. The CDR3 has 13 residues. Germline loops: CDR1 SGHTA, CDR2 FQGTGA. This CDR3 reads CASSLTEGRGYTF. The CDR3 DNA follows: TGTGCCAGCAGCTTAACGGAAGGCCGTGGCTACACCTTC.

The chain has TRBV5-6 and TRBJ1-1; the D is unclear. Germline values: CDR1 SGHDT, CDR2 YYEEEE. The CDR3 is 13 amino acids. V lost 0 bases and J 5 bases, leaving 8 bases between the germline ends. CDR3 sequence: CASSLAGDTEAFF. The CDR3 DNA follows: TGTGCCAGCAGCTTGGCCGGGGATACTGAAGCTTTCTTT.

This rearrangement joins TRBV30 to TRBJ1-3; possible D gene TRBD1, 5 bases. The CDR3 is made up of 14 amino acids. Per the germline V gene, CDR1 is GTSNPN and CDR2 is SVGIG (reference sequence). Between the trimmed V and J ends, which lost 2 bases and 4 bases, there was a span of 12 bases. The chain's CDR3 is CAWSTRGIGNTIYF. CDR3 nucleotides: TGTGCCTGGAGTACACGGGGGATAGGAAACACCATATATTTT.

The CDR3 region has the DNA TGTGCCAGCAGCTATACAGGGGGCCACACTGAAGCTTTCTTT. The encoded protein is CASSYTGGHTEAFF. This rearrangement joins TRBV5-5 to TRBJ1-1; TRBD1 matches 9 bases. V shed 3 bases, J shed 3 bases, and the junction held 3 bases outside the gene matches. The CDR3 totals 14 residues. Germline V gene sequence: CDR1 SGHKS, CDR2 YYEKEE (reference sequence).

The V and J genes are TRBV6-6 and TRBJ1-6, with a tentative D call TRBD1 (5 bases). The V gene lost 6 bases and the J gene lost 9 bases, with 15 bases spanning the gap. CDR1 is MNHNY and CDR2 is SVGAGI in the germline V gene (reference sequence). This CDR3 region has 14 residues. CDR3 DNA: TGTGCCAGCAGCGCGGGGGGGGGTGCTTCACCCCTCCACTTT. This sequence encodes CASSAGGGASPLHF.